This note documents a single T cell receptor (beta chain) sequence. Antigen specificity is unknown. The data originate from a study of neoadjuvant anti-PD-1 for oral cavity cancer. Study outcomes and limitations: With three patients per group, TCR findings need larger cohorts.

The method was immunoSEQ multiplex PCR; TCRdb's version includes in-frame clones alone and lacks a portion of them. There are 55,000 to 80,000 clones in the sample; about 83% occur only once, and around 3.2% lies in the top ten. The CDR3 runs to 18 residues. Germline CDR1 SGHVS, CDR2 FQNEAQ. J was trimmed by 7 bases and V by 2 bases; bases with no gene match: 14. The chain uses TRBV7-8 and TRBJ2-2; 9 bases line up with TRBD2. This receptor was obtained from a person between 40 and 79 years old with oral cavity squamous cell carcinoma. Source: PBMCs, taken before nivolumab (anti-PD-1) treatment. CDR3 protein: CASSLRWGSGSENGELFF. CDR3 sequence (DNA): TGTGCCAGCAGCTTAAGATGGGGTAGCGGGAGTGAAAACGGGGAGCTGTTTTTT.